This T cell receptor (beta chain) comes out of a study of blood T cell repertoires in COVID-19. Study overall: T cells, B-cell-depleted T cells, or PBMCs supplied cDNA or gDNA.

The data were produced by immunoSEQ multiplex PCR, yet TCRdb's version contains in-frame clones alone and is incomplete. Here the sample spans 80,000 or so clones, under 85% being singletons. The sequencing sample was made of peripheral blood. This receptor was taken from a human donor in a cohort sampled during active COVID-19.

For the CDR3, the DNA is TGCAGCGTGGCCGACAGGGTCCCGACCTATGGCTACACCTTC. Its protein product is CSVADRVPTYGYTF. This sequence joins TRBV29-1 and TRBJ1-2; 7 bases fit TRBD1. Germline V gene lookup returns CDR1 SQVTM and CDR2 ANQGSEA. There are 14 residues in the CDR3. The ends lost 6 bases at V and 4 bases at J; junction bases unmatched: 11.